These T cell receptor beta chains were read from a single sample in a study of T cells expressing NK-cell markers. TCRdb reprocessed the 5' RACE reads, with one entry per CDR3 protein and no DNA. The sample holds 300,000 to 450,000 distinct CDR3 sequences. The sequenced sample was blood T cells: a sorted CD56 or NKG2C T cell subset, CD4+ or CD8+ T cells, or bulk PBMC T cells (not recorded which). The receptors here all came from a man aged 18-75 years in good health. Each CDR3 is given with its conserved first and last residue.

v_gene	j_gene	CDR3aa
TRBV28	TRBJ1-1	CASSPPTVSEAFF
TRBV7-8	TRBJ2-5	CASSGISGGETQYF
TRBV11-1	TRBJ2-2	CASSQRLAGAPGGELFF
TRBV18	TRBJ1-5	CASSPPISIGRNQPQHF
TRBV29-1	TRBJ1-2	CSVEERNYGYTF
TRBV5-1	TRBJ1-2	CASSLGGMTANYGYTF
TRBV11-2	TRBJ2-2	CASSLAFAPNTGELFF
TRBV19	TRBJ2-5	CASSITGGTQYF
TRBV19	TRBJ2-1	CASSIRPSGDLGRRNEQFF
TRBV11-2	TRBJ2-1	CASSSPVHRGGSYNEQFF
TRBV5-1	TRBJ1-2	CASSSRDYYGYTF
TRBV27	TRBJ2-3	CASSFARGSDTQYF
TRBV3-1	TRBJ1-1	CASKFFNRGPEAFF
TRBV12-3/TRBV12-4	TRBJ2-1	CASSLGGRRFDEQFF
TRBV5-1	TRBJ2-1	CASSLSTDSNEQFF
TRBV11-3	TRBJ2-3	CASSSERVKDTQYF
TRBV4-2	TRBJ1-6	CASSQKESVTVRLHF
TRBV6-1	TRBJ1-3	CASSKRQAHSGNTIYF